Below are 9 T cell receptor beta chains sequenced from a single sample in a study of blood T cell repertoires in COVID-19 (dated by TCRdb to 2020 to 2021). Library prep was done by the immunoSEQ multiplex PCR assay. TCRdb took over this immuneACCESS table, retaining in-frame rearrangements with V and J assigned. Such tables are incomplete; in checked studies, under half of the missing clones stem from an unresolved V gene, and the remainder is unexplained. This sample is represented by a few hundred thousand clones; approximately 83% of them were singletons. Of the sample, 2.2% is held by the ten largest clones. Specimen: PBMCs or T cells enriched from blood (not recorded which). The source is a man aged 25 to 40 who had recovered from COVID-19.

CDR3 loop: CASSFSGGNGYTF. CDR3 bases: TGTGCCAGCAGTTTTTCGGGAGGGAATGGCTACACCTTC. The chain employs TRBV27 and TRBJ1-2; D ambiguous. This CDR3 has 13 residues. Trimming took 3 bases from V and 6 from J, leaving 11 bases between them. Germline assignment: CDR1 MNHEY and CDR2 SMNVEV (reference sequence).

The V call is TRBV12-3 or TRBV12-4, the J call TRBJ2-1; 8 bases align to TRBD2. The junction had 8 bases not matched to a gene; V was cut back by 10 bases and J by 6 bases. The CDR3 runs 13 residues. For the CDR3, the DNA is TGTGCCATCTCGCGGGGGGCCCTCAATGAGCAGTTCTTC. This codes for CAISRGALNEQFF.

As to this clone: The identical CDR3 is also encoded by other nucleotide sequences in the sample. This chain connects TRBV4-2 to TRBJ1-1, with D tentatively TRBD1 (5 bases). Deletions cut 0 bases from V and 5 bases from J, with 7 bases between. The germline gives CDR1 LGHNA, CDR2 YNFKEQ. This CDR3 contains 13 residues. CDR3 amino acids: CASSQDRGTEAFF. CDR3 nucleotides: TGTGCCAGCAGCCAAGATCGGGGGACTGAAGCTTTCTTT.

The chain links TRBV9 to TRBJ2-3; 8 positions match TRBD2. This CDR3 spans 16 amino acids. With V trimmed by 0 bases and J by 2 bases, 5 bases remained unmatched. Per the germline V gene, CDR1 is SGDLS and CDR2 is YYNGEE. The CDR3 protein is CASSVDGSGATDTQYF. The CDR3, as DNA: TGTGCCAGCAGCGTAGATGGTAGCGGGGCCACAGATACGCAGTATTTT.

This chain uses TRBV5-1 with TRBJ1-2; 8 bases are a match to TRBD1. The CDR3 contains 16 residues. CDR1 and CDR2 from the germline V gene are SGHRS and YFSETQ. V lost 7 bases, J lost 4 bases, and 15 bases stayed unmatched. The CDR3 is CASVVPEDRASYGYTF. In nucleotides, the CDR3 is TGCGCCAGCGTAGTCCCGGAGGACAGGGCCTCCTATGGCTACACCTTC. Complete variable domain (other parts from reference TRBV5-1 and TRBJ1-2): KAGVTQTPRYLIKTRGQQVTLSCSPISGHRSVSWYQQTPGQGLQFLFEYFSETQRNKGNFPGRFSGRQFSNSRSEMNVSTLELGDSALYLCASVVPEDRASYGYTFGSGTRLTVV.

The rearrangement joins TRBV15 to TRBJ2-5; D is perhaps TRBD1 (5 bases). V lost 4 bases and J 2 bases, leaving 11 bases between the germline ends. The germline CDR1 and CDR2 sequences are LNHNV and YYDKDF (reference sequence). The CDR3 consists of 14 residues. CDR3 region: CATSIRQTQETQYF. DNA for the CDR3: TGTGCCACCAGCATCCGACAGACGCAAGAGACCCAGTACTTC.

The chain couples TRBV7-6 to TRBJ1-4; D is possibly TRBD1 (6 bases). Trimming shortened V by 5 bases and J by 5 bases, and 15 bases separated the two germline ends. CDR3 length equals 15 residues. Germline CDR1 SGHVS, CDR2 FNYEAQ. The chain's CDR3 is CASSLTGSQNEKLFF. The CDR3 nucleotides are TGTGCCAGCAGCCTAACAGGGTCCCAGAATGAAAAACTGTTTTTT.

CDR3 region: CASTRGVVSTEAFF. The CDR3 DNA follows: TGTGCCAGTACCCGGGGGGTGGTGAGCACTGAAGCTTTCTTT. The chain employs TRBV19 and TRBJ1-1; possibly TRBD1 for D (5 bases). This CDR3 comprises 14 residues. CDR1 is LNHDA and CDR2 is SQIVND in the germline V gene (reference sequence). V dropped 7 bases and J dropped 4 bases, with 16 bases sitting between them.

This clone was counted once. This chain connects TRBV3-1 (or the pseudogene TRBV3-2) to TRBJ2-7; 15 bases match TRBD2. Germline V gene lookup returns CDR1 LGHDT and CDR2 YNNKEL (reference sequence). The V and J ends lost 3 bases and 9 bases, in that order; junction bases with no gene match: 18. The CDR3 contains 19 residues. The CDR3 DNA is TGTGCCAGCAGCCAGGATGGATGGGGACTAGCGGGGGGTGGAGGTGGGCAGTACTTC. This encodes CASSQDGWGLAGGGGGQYF.